Below, 23 T cell receptor beta chains from the same sample are listed, as sequenced in a study of cytomegalovirus exposure and HLA in healthy donors. Vbeta (60) and Jbeta (13) primers were used in the PCR. Measured with immunoSEQ multiplex PCR; TCRdb has only the in-frame clones, and not every one. The table shows under 200,000 clones, with about 80% occurring only once. Sequencing was performed on PBMCs. Receptors originate from a middle-aged woman in good health and CMV-seronegative.

This chain uses TRBV2 with TRBJ2-5, with a tentative D call TRBD2 (7 bases). This CDR3 contains 14 residues. Looked up from germline, CDR1 is SNHLY and CDR2 is FYNNEI. Trimming cost V 7 bases and J 4 bases, with 16 bases left between them. The CDR3 loop is CASTLGGGRETQYF. For the CDR3, the DNA is TGTGCCAGCACCCTCGGGGGCGGGAGAGAGACCCAGTACTTC.

This sequence joins TRBV9 and TRBJ2-2; 12 bases map to TRBD2. This CDR3 is 17 amino acids long. Germline trimming cut 0 bases from V and 2 bases from J; bases unmatched to any gene: 2. Germline V gene data show CDR1 as SGDLS and CDR2 as YYNGEE. The DNA for the CDR3 is TGTGCCAGCAGCGTAGAACTAGCGGGGGGTAACACCGGGGAGCTGTTTTTT. Encoded protein: CASSVELAGGNTGELFF.

The chain combines TRBV7-2 with TRBJ2-3, with 11 bases fitting TRBD2. This CDR3 has 15 residues. Germline assignment: CDR1 SGHTA and CDR2 FQGNSA. After removal of 4 bases from V and 8 bases from J, the junction contained 8 bases not matched to a gene. The CDR3 coding sequence is TGTGCCAGCAGCTCCATAGCGGGGGGGCAGGGTACGCAGTATTTT. Protein: CASSSIAGGQGTQYF. Supplemented by reference TRBV7-2 and TRBJ2-3, the full variable domain reads GAGVSQSPSNKVTEKGKDVELRCDPISGHTALYWYRQSLGQGLEFLIYFQGNSAPDKSGLPSDRFSAERTGGSVSTLTIQRTQQEDSAVYLCASSSIAGGQGTQYFGPGTRLTVL.

The CDR3 protein is CASSLTPQGHTEAFF. The CDR3 DNA follows: TGTGCCAGCAGCTTAACCCCCCAGGGGCACACTGAAGCTTTCTTT. The chain recombines TRBV7-3 with TRBJ1-1; a weak D match, TRBD1 (6 bases). In germline, CDR1 is SGHTA, CDR2 FQGTGA. The CDR3 is 15 residues long. Trimming stripped 0 bases from V and 3 bases from J, with 11 bases between.

CDR3 region: CASRLRTGSTAGNTIYF. The CDR3 bases are TGTGCCAGCAGACTCAGGACAGGCTCCACTGCTGGAAACACCATATATTTT. The chain links TRBV28 to TRBJ1-3; 7 positions match TRBD1. Looked up from germline, CDR1 is MDHEN and CDR2 is SYDVKM. V lost 6 bases to trimming and J lost 2 bases; unmatched junction nucleotides: 13. This CDR3 comprises 17 residues.

This chain connects TRBV5-5 to TRBJ2-7; a weak D match, TRBD1 (6 bases). This CDR3 contains 14 residues. CDR1 is SGHKS and CDR2 is YYEKEE in the germline V gene (reference sequence). Trimming removed 4 bases at V and 0 bases at J, with 11 bases between. In nucleotides, the CDR3 is TGTGCCAGCAGCGGGACACCCCTCTCCTACGAGCAGTACTTC. This translates into CASSGTPLSYEQYF.

In its sample, this clone was seen a few times. V and J are TRBV7-8 and TRBJ1-1; maybe TRBD1 (5 bases). V was cut by 1 base and J by 0 bases, with 9 bases left in between. This CDR3 spans 15 amino acids. CDR1 SGHVS and CDR2 FQNEAQ come from the germline V gene. The CDR3 coding sequence is TGTGCCAGCAGCTTAGTGGTCAGGGTGAACACTGAAGCTTTCTTT. Translated, it gives CASSLVVRVNTEAFF.

This chain uses TRBV7-2 with TRBJ2-7, with TRBD2 as a possible D gene (6 bases). Germline CDR1 reads SGHTA; CDR2 reads FQGNSA. Trimming left V 5 bases short and J 4 bases short, with 21 bases between. The CDR3 length is 16 residues. In DNA, the CDR3 is TGTGCCAGCAGCATCAGGACCCGCGGGGTATGGTACGAGCAGTACTTC. This gives the protein CASSIRTRGVWYEQYF.

This clone showed up just once. The chain links TRBV4-1 to TRBJ2-7; D is perhaps TRBD2 (5 bases). Germline V lookup: CDR1 MGHRA, CDR2 YSYEKL. This CDR3 has 14 residues. V was trimmed by 5 bases and J by 0 bases, leaving 11 bases between them. The CDR3 is CASSSRTYSYEQYF. The CDR3 nucleotides are TGCGCCAGCAGCTCCCGGACTTACTCCTACGAGCAGTACTTC.

V usage is TRBV5-1 and J usage is TRBJ2-7, with TRBD2 as a possible D gene (6 bases). This CDR3 is 12 amino acids long. V dropped 8 bases and J dropped 2 bases, with 11 bases sitting between them. Per the germline V gene, CDR1 is SGHRS and CDR2 is YFSETQ. The CDR3 DNA reads TGCGCCAGTACCTCGGGAGCCTACGAGCAGTACTTC. Protein product: CASTSGAYEQYF. Full variable domain (missing parts from reference TRBV5-1 and TRBJ2-7): KAGVTQTPRYLIKTRGQQVTLSCSPISGHRSVSWYQQTPGQGLQFLFEYFSETQRNKGNFPGRFSGRQFSNSRSEMNVSTLELGDSALYLCASTSGAYEQYFGPGTRLTVT.

This sequence joins TRBV19 and TRBJ1-3, with a weak D call TRBD1 (6 bases). Germline assignment: CDR1 LNHDA and CDR2 SQIVND (reference sequence). Trimming took 5 bases from V and 2 from J, leaving 13 bases between them. This CDR3 region has 15 residues. The CDR3 is CASSGGTKAGNTIYF. CDR3 nucleotide sequence: TGTGCCAGTAGTGGTGGGACAAAAGCTGGAAACACCATATATTTT.

This sequence joins TRBV28 and TRBJ2-7; perhaps TRBD1 as D (5 bases). The germline gives CDR1 MDHEN, CDR2 SYDVKM. The length of the CDR3 is 17 residues. The ends were cut back, 4 bases at V and 1 base at J, with 20 bases in the middle. The CDR3 region has the DNA TGTGCCAGCAGTTGGCGACGTGGGAATAGGGGATCCTACGAGCAGTACTTC. Translated, it gives CASSWRRGNRGSYEQYF. The whole variable domain, filled in from reference TRBV28 and TRBJ2-7, reads DVKVTQSSRYLVKRTGEKVFLECVQDMDHENMFWYRQDPGLGLRLIYFSYDVKMKEKGDIPEGYSVSREKKERFSLILESASTNQTSMYLCASSWRRGNRGSYEQYFGPGTRLTVT.

The sample holds one count of this clone. The J gene is TRBJ2-7, the V gene TRBV6-1, with 8 bases identical to TRBD1. Germline CDR1 is MNHNS and CDR2 is SASEGT. J lost 5 bases, V lost 5 bases, and 8 bases had no gene match. The CDR3 has 14 amino acids. As DNA, the CDR3 is TGTGCCAGCAGTCAGGGGGCTCCCCGGGACGAGCAGTACTTC. Protein sequence: CASSQGAPRDEQYF.

This clone was counted a single time. The chain couples TRBV28 to TRBJ2-7, with 8 positions matching TRBD1. V shed 9 bases and J 2 bases; nucleotides not matched to a gene: 12. The length of the CDR3 is 15 residues. Germline CDR1 MDHEN, CDR2 SYDVKM. The CDR3 DNA reads TGTGCCAGTGGGGTCACCGTGGGACAGGCCTACGAGCAGTACTTC. Amino acid sequence: CASGVTVGQAYEQYF.

This sequence joins TRBV27 and TRBJ2-7; 9 bases map to TRBD1. Germline-derived CDR1 and CDR2 are MNHEY and SMNVEV (reference sequence). The CDR3 extends over 15 amino acids. The ends lost 4 bases at V and 3 bases at J; junction bases unmatched: 7. The CDR3 DNA follows: TGTGCCAGCAGTTCCCCCGGGACAGGGTACTACGAGCAGTACTTC. The encoded protein is CASSSPGTGYYEQYF.

V usage is TRBV29-1 and J usage is TRBJ1-2, with a tentative D call TRBD1 (5 bases). V lost 7 bases and J lost 2, with 11 bases in between. This CDR3 has 12 residues. In germline, CDR1 is SQVTM, CDR2 ANQGSEA. The CDR3 sequence is CSAAGGNYGYTF. CDR3 nucleotide sequence: TGCAGCGCTGCGGGGGGGAACTATGGCTACACCTTC.

This rearrangement joins TRBV20-1 to TRBJ1-1; D may be TRBD1 (6 bases). V was pared by 6 bases and J by 11 bases, with 16 bases between. CDR1 and CDR2 (germline): DFQATT, SNEGSKA (reference sequence). This CDR3 contains 11 residues. CDR3 residues: CSATERDTAFF. The CDR3 nucleotides read TGCAGTGCCACCGAACGGGACACGGCTTTCTTT.

This rearrangement joins TRBV19 to TRBJ2-7, with 7 bases matching TRBD1. Germline-derived CDR1 and CDR2 are LNHDA and SQIVND (reference sequence). V was clipped by 6 bases and J by 3 bases; unmatched bases: 17. The CDR3 extends over 17 amino acids. The CDR3 nucleotides are TGTGCCAGTAGCCCCACTCGCCCAGGGGGATTCGGCTACGAGCAGTACTTC. Translation gives CASSPTRPGGFGYEQYF.

This clone was found a few times. The chain uses TRBV6-1 and TRBJ2-7, with D maybe TRBD1 (5 bases). V lost 8 bases and J lost 0, with 17 bases in between. Germline CDR1 reads MNHNS; CDR2 reads SASEGT. The CDR3 is made up of 15 amino acids. The CDR3 sequence is CASVPSGYGSYEQYF. The CDR3 DNA sequence: TGTGCCAGCGTCCCATCAGGGTACGGCTCCTACGAGCAGTACTTC.

The V gene is TRBV7-3, the J gene TRBJ1-1; TRBD1 agrees at 7 bases. The germline gives CDR1 SGHTA, CDR2 FQGTGA. J lost 2 bases, V lost 0 bases, and 3 bases had no gene match. The CDR3 is 15 amino acids. The CDR3 bases are TGTGCCAGCAGCTTAACAGGGGGCGGCAACACTGAAGCTTTCTTT. This translates into CASSLTGGGNTEAFF. The entire variable domain, with the rest obtained from reference TRBV7-3 and TRBJ1-1, is as follows: GAGVSQTPSNKVTEKGKYVELRCDPISGHTALYWYRQSLGQGPEFLIYFQGTGAADDSGLPNDRFFAVRPEGSVSTLKIQRTERGDSAVYLCASSLTGGGNTEAFFGQGTRLTVV.

The chain joins TRBV5-6 to TRBJ2-3; weak D call: TRBD2 (6 bases). In germline, CDR1 is SGHDT, CDR2 YYEEEE. Trimming pared 0 bases from V and 2 bases from J, leaving 10 bases between. This CDR3 is 15 amino acids long. The CDR3 sequence is CASSLVPGVTDTQYF. The CDR3 DNA is TGTGCCAGCAGCTTGGTACCGGGAGTCACAGATACGCAGTATTTT. Full variable domain (outside the CDR3, taken from reference TRBV5-6 and TRBJ2-3): DAGVTQSPTHLIKTRGQQVTLRCSPKSGHDTVSWYQQALGQGPQFIFQYYEEEERQRGNFPDRFSGHQFPNYSSELNVNALLLGDSALYLCASSLVPGVTDTQYFGPGTRLTVL.

This sequence joins TRBV7-3 and TRBJ2-3, with D tentatively TRBD2 (5 bases). The CDR3 spans 15 residues. The V gene's germline CDR1 is SGHTA and CDR2 FQGTGA. V shed 4 bases and J shed 4 bases, with 15 bases lying between them. CDR3 nucleotides: TGTGCCAGCAGCTCTCAGGCTAGCCCCCCAGATACGCAGTATTTT. It codes for CASSSQASPPDTQYF. The entire variable domain, with the rest obtained from reference TRBV7-3 and TRBJ2-3, is as follows: GAGVSQTPSNKVTEKGKYVELRCDPISGHTALYWYRQSLGQGPEFLIYFQGTGAADDSGLPNDRFFAVRPEGSVSTLKIQRTERGDSAVYLCASSSQASPPDTQYFGPGTRLTVL.

The rearrangement uses TRBV9 and TRBJ2-5, with D maybe TRBD2 (5 bases). Trimming stripped 3 bases from V and 2 bases from J, with 17 bases between. CDR3 length: 16 residues. Per germline, CDR1 SGDLS and CDR2 YYNGEE. The CDR3 sequence: CASSDPGFGQQETQYF. DNA of the CDR3: TGTGCCAGCAGCGATCCGGGATTTGGGCAGCAAGAGACCCAGTACTTC. The complete variable domain, with remaining parts taken from reference TRBV9 and TRBJ2-5, reads DSGVTQTPKHLITATGQRVTLRCSPRSGDLSVYWYQQSLDQGLQFLIQYYNGEERAKGNILERFSAQQFPDLHSELNLSSLELGDSALYFCASSDPGFGQQETQYFGPGTRLLVL.